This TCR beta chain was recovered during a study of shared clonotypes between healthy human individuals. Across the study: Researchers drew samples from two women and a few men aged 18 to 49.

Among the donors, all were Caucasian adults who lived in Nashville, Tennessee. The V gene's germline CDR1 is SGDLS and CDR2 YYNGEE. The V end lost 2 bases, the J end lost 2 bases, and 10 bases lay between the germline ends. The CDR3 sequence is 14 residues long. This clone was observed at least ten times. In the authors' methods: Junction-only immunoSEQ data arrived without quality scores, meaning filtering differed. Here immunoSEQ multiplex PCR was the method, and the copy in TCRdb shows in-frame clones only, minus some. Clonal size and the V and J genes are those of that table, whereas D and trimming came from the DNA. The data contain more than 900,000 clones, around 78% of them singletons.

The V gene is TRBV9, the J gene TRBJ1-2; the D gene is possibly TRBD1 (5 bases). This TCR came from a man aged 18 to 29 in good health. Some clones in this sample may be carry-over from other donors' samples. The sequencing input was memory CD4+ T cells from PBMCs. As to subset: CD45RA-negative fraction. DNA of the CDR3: TGTGCCAGCAGCGTCCAGGGTTACAACTATGGCTACACCTTC. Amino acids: CASSVQGYNYGYTF.